The source of this TCR beta chain is a study of cytomegalovirus exposure and HLA in healthy donors. Notes on this clone: The antigen is undetermined.

CDR1 and CDR2 from the germline V gene are SEHNR and FQNEAQ (reference sequence). J lost 5 bases, V lost 1 base, and 0 bases had no gene match. The CDR3 has 16 residues. Overall study findings and caveats: Later work showed greater clonal expansion in HLA-associated TCR beta chains than in equally common others. In a later analysis, at a false discovery rate of 0.05, roughly 18,000 TCR beta sequences were associated with HLA alleles.

Both 60 Vbeta primers and 13 Jbeta primers went into the PCR. Assay: immunoSEQ multiplex PCR; the TCRdb copy retains only in-frame clones and omits some. The table lists roughly 110,000 clones, 77% of them singletons. Regarding donors, all were healthy bone marrow donors. The chain combines TRBV7-9 with TRBJ2-1; 15 positions agree with TRBD2. This TCR was recovered from a male donor in good health and CMV-seronegative. Sequences were obtained from PBMCs. The CDR3 region is CASSLGTSGRDNEQFF. CDR3 DNA: TGTGCCAGCAGCTTAGGGACTAGCGGGAGGGACAATGAGCAGTTCTTC.